The 3 T cell receptor beta chains given below trace back to one sample, sequenced in a study of blood T cell repertoires in COVID-19. Only in-frame clones appear in the TCRdb table, and some are missing; sequencing was by immunoSEQ multiplex PCR. Of around 150,000 clones in the sample, 84% are singletons; the top ten hold less than 2.5%. What was sequenced was peripheral blood. All receptors come from a man in his 70s with acute or convalescent COVID-19.

The chain combines TRBV21-1 with TRBJ2-5; no DNA check was done on the table's D call, TRBD1. TRBV21-1 is a recognized pseudogene. This CDR3 is 17 amino acids long. The chain's CDR3 is CASSKGRRQGERETQYF. The DNA of the CDR3 is TGTGCCAGCAGCAAAGGACGCCGACAGGGGGAAAGAGAGACCCAGTACTTC.

CDR3 coding DNA: TGCGCCAGCAGCTTGGAACAGGGGAACACCGGGGAGCTGTTTTTT. Translating it yields CASSLEQGNTGELFF. V usage is TRBV5-1 and J usage is TRBJ2-2; possibly TRBD1 for D (6 bases). The CDR3 length is 15 residues. Germline V CDR1 and CDR2: SGHRS, YFSETQ. Deletions cut 0 bases from V and 1 base from J, with 7 bases between.

V and J are TRBV6-6 and TRBJ1-1; D possibly corresponds to TRBD1 (6 bases). V lost 7 bases and J 2 bases, leaving 14 bases between the germline ends. The CDR3 runs 14 residues. The germline gives CDR1 MNHNY, CDR2 SVGAGI (reference sequence). CDR3 nucleotide sequence: TGTGCCAGCATTAAACAGGGAGATAACACTGAAGCTTTCTTT. The encoded protein is CASIKQGDNTEAFF.